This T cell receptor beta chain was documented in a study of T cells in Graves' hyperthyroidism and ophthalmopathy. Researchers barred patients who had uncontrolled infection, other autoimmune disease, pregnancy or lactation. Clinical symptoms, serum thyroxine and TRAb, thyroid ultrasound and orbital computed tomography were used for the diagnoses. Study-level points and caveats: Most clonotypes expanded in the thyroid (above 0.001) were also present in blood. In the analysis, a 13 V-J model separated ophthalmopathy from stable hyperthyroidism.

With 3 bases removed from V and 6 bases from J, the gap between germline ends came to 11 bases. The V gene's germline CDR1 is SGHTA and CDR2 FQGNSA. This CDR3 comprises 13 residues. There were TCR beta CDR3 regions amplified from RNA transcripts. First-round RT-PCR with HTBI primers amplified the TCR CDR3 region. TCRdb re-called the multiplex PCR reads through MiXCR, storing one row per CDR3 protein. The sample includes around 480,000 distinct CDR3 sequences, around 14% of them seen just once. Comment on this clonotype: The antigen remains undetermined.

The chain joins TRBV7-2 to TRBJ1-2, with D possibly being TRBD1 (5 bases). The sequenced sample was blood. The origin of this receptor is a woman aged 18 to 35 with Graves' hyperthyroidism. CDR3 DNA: TGTGCCAGCAGCTTCCCAGGGCTCCATGGCTACACCTTC. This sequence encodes CASSFPGLHGYTF.